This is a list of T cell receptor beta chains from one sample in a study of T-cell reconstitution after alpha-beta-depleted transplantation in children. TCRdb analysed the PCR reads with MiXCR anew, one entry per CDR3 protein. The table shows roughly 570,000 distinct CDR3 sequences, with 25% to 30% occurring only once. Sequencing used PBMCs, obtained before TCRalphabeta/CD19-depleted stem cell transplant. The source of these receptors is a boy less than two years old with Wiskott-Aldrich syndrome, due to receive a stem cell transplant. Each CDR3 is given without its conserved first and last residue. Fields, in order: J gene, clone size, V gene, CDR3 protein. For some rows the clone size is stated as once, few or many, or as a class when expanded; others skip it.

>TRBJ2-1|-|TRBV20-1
SAHRGGEQF
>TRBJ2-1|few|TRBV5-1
ASSPKKTSGRTDEQF
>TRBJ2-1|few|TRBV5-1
ASSWTGENEQF
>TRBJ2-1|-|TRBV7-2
ASSRAGRYNEQF
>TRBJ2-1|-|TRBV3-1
ATSQGLAVYNEQF
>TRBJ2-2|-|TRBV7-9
ASSLDLPRGELF
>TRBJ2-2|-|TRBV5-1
ASSLDPGSNTGELF
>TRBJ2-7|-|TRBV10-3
AISCSGRQGFYEQY
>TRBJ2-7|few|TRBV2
ASRGGPNTYEQY
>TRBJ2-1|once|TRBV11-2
ASSLLAGGIVPYNEQF
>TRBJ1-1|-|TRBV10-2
ASSGKRGRTEAF
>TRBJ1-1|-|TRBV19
ASSIRLNTEAF
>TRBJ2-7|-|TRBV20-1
SARIGIASYEQY
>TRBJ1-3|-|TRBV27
ASSPSGGVRNTIY
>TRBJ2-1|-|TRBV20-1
SARAGNRNEQF
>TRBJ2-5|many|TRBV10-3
ATGAGQEQETQY
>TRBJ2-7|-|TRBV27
ASRSGTSSSYEQY
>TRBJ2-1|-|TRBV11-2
ASSFTGVHEQF